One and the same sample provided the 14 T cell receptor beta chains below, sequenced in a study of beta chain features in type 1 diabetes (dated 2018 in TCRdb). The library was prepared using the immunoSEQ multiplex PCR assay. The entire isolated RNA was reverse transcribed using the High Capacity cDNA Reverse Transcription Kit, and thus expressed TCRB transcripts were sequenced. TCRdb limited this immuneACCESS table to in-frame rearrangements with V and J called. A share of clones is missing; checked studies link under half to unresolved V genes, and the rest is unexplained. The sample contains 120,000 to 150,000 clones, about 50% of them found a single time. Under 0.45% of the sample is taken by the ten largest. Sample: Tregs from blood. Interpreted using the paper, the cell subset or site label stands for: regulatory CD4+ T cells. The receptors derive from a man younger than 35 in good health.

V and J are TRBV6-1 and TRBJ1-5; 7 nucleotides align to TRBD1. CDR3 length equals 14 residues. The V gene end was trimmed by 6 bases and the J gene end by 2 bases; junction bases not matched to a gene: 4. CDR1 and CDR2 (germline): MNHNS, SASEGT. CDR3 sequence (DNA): TGTGCCAGCAGAGCAACAGGGGGCAATCAGCCCCAGCATTTT. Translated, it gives CASRATGGNQPQHF.

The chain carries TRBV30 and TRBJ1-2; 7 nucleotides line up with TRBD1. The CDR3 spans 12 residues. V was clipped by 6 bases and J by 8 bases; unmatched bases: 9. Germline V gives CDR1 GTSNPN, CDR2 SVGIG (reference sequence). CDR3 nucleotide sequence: TGTGCCTGTATCAGGGGGATGAGAGGCTACACCTTC. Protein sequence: CACIRGMRGYTF.

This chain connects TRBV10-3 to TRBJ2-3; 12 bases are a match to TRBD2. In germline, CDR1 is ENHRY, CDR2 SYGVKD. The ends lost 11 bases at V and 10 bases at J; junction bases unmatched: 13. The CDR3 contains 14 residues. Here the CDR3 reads CASKETSGSLAQYF. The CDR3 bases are TGTGCCTCCAAGGAGACTAGCGGGAGCCTAGCGCAGTATTTT.

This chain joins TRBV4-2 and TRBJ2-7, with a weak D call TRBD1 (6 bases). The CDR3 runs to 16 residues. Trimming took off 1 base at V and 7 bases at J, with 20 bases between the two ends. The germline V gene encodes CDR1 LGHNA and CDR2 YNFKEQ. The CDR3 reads CASSQARAGVLREQYF. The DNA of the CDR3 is TGTGCCAGCAGCCAAGCTCGGGCAGGGGTCCTCCGGGAGCAGTACTTC.

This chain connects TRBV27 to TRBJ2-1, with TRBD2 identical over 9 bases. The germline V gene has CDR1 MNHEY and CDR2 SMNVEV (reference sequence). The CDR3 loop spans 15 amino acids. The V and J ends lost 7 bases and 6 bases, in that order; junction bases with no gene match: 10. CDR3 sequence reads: CASNQGREGLNEQFF. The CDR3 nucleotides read TGTGCCAGCAACCAGGGGCGGGAGGGCCTCAATGAGCAGTTCTTC.

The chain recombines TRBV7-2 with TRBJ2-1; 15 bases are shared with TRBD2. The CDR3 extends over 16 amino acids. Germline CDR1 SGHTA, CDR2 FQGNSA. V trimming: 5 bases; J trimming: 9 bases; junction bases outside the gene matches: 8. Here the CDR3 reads CASSLGLAGGLREQFF. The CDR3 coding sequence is TGTGCCAGCAGCCTCGGACTAGCGGGAGGGCTACGTGAGCAGTTCTTC.

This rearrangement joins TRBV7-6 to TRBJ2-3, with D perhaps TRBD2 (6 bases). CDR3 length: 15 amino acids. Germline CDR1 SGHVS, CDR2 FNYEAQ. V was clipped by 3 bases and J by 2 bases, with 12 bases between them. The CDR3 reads CASSLGGVPTDTQYF. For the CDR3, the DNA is TGTGCCAGCAGCTTGGGCGGGGTCCCCACAGATACGCAGTATTTT.

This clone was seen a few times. In DNA, the CDR3 is TGTGCCAGCAGACCTACAGGGTTAGGGTCGGACGAGCAGTACTTC. As protein: CASRPTGLGSDEQYF. This chain links TRBV28 with TRBJ2-7, with a weak D call TRBD1 (6 bases). The CDR3 loop spans 15 amino acids. Germline CDR1 and CDR2: MDHEN and SYDVKM. V gave up 6 bases and J gave up 5 bases, with 20 bases separating them.

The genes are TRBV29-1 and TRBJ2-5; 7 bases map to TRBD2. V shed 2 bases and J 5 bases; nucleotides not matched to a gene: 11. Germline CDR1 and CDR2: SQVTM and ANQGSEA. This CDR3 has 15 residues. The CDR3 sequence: CSVESAGVPRETQYF. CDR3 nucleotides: TGCAGCGTTGAATCGGCGGGGGTCCCTCGGGAGACCCAGTACTTC.

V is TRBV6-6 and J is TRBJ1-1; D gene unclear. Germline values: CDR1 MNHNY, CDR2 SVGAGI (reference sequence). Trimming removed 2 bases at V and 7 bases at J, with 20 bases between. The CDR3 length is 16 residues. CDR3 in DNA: TGTGCCAGCAGTTACAGTGGTGGGCATGGGAGCAGTGAAGCTTTCTTT. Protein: CASSYSGGHGSSEAFF.

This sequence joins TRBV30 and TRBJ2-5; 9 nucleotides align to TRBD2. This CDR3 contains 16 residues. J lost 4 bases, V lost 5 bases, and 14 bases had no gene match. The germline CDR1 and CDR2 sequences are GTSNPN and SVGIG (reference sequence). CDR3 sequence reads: CAWFSPLAGRRETQYF. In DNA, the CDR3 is TGTGCCTGGTTTTCCCCGCTAGCGGGGAGGAGAGAGACCCAGTACTTC.

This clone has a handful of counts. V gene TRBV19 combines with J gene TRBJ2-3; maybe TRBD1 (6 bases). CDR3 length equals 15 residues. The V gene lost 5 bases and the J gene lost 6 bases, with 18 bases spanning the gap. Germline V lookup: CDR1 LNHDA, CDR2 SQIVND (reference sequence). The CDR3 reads CASSVGTSRTDTQYF. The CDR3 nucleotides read TGTGCCAGTAGTGTAGGGACATCCCGTACGGATACGCAGTATTTT.

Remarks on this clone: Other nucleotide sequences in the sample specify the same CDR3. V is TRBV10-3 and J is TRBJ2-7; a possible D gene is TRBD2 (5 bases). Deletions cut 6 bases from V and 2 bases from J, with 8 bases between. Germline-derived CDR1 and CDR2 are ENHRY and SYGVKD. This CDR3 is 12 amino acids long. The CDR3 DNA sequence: TGTGCCATCAGCCCCGGGGCCTACGAGCAGTACTTC. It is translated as CAISPGAYEQYF.

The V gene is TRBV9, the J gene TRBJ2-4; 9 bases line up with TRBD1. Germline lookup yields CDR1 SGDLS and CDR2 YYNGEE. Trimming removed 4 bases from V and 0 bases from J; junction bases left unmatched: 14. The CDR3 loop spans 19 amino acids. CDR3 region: CASSPTGTGLLLAKNIQYF. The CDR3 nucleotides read TGTGCCAGCAGCCCGACCGGGACAGGGCTACTCCTAGCCAAAAACATTCAGTACTTC.